A selection of T cell receptor beta chains follows, all from one sample in a study of blood T cell repertoires in COVID-19. Assay used: immunoSEQ multiplex PCR; TCRdb lists only in-frame clones, some missing. Of 120,000 or so clones listed, roughly 83% are singletons. Sequencing was performed on peripheral blood. The receptor set was obtained from a man aged 40-55 years with active or convalescent COVID-19. The CDR3 runs from the conserved cysteine through the conserved F or W. Each record gives: D gene, V gene, clone size, J gene, CDR3 DNA, CDR3 protein. The D gene is left open where the match is weak. A row's size may be missing; if present it is once, few, many or a size class.

TRBD1	TRBV25-1	.	TRBJ1-1	TGTGCCAGCAGTGCCCTCCCAGGACAGGTGAACACTGAAGCTTTCTTT	CASSALPGQVNTEAFF
.	TRBV15	.	TRBJ1-2	TGTGCCACTCGGGCGGGCGGAGCTAACTATGGCTACACCTTC	CATRAGGANYGYTF
.	TRBV6-6	.	TRBJ2-1	TGTGCCAGCAAACCACTCGCCCCTAATGAGCAGTTCTTC	CASKPLAPNEQFF
TRBD1	TRBV9	.	TRBJ1-2	TGTGCCAGCAGCCCACCCGGACAGGGCTCCTATGGCTACACCTTC	CASSPPGQGSYGYTF
.	TRBV7-9	.	TRBJ1-2	TGTGCCAGCAGCTTAGGGGCAGACGTGGACTACACCTTC	CASSLGADVDYTF
.	TRBV18	once	TRBJ2-1	TGTGCCAGCTCACGGAGGGCCGACAATGAGCAGTTCTTC	CASSRRADNEQFF
TRBD1	TRBV25-1	.	TRBJ1-3	TGTGCCAGCAGTGCCCACAGGGGAAGTACCATATATTTT	CASSAHRGSTIYF
.	TRBV6-5	.	TRBJ1-4	TGTGCCAGCAGTTACTCCCTGCCCCCGCAGGAACTGTTTTTT	CASSYSLPPQELFF
.	TRBV5-1	.	TRBJ1-3	TGCGCCAGAGGTTCCCAGGGAGGGCCTGGAAACACCATATATTTT	CARGSQGGPGNTIYF
TRBD1	TRBV5-1	.	TRBJ1-1	TGCGCCAGCAGCTGGCAGGGACAGGGATTGAACACTGAAGCTTTCTTT	CASSWQGQGLNTEAFF
TRBD2	TRBV11-2	.	TRBJ2-1	TGTGCCAGCAGCTTAGATCTAAGAGCGGGGGGGGTGAATGAGCAGTTCTTC	CASSLDLRAGGVNEQFF
TRBD1	TRBV4-3	.	TRBJ1-1	TGCGCCAGCAGCCAAGGGACAACAGGGGGGAACACTGAAGCTTTCTTT	CASSQGTTGGNTEAFF
TRBD2	TRBV11-2	.	TRBJ2-1	TGTGCCAGCAGCTACGAGGCTAGCGGGGTTTACAATGAGCAGTTCTTC	CASSYEASGVYNEQFF
.	TRBV5-1	.	TRBJ2-6	TGCGCCAGCAGCTTGACAGGGATCTCTGGGGCCAACGTCCTGACTTTC	CASSLTGISGANVLTF
.	TRBV9	.	TRBJ1-1	TGTGCCAGCAGCGTAGGGTCCACTACTGAAGCTTTCTTT	CASSVGSTTEAFF
.	TRBV5-6	.	TRBJ1-5	TGTGCCAGCAGCTTGGCCGGGGGGGGCCGAAGCAATCAGCCCCAGCATTTT	CASSLAGGGRSNQPQHF
TRBD1	TRBV9	.	TRBJ1-3	TGTGCCAGCAGCCAGACAGGGGCTGGAAACACCATATATTTT	CASSQTGAGNTIYF
TRBD1	TRBV9	.	TRBJ1-1	TGTGCCAGCAGCGTACACGACAGGGACACTGAAGCTTTCTTT	CASSVHDRDTEAFF
TRBD1	TRBV27	.	TRBJ1-2	TGTGCCAGCAGTCCCGGACAGGGGGCCTACTATGGCCACACCTTC	CASSPGQGAYYGHTF
TRBD1	TRBV5-1	.	TRBJ2-1	TGCGCCAGCAGCTTGGGGACAGGGGTTTACAATGAGCAGTTCTTC	CASSLGTGVYNEQFF
TRBD2	TRBV5-4	once	TRBJ2-3	TGTGCCAGCAGCTTTGGGGGGGACACAGATACGCAGTATTTT	CASSFGGDTDTQYF
.	TRBV10-1	few	TRBJ2-7	TGCGCCAGCAGTGATTCTTTTGGGGCCACCTACGAGCAGTACTTC	CASSDSFGATYEQYF
TRBD2	TRBV9	.	TRBJ2-3	TGTGCCAGCAGCGGGCGACTAGCGGGAGCGCGGGGAGATACGCAGTATTTT	CASSGRLAGARGDTQYF
.	TRBV6-1	.	TRBJ2-3	TGTGCCAGCAGTGAACGGGGAGGACAGGACACAGATACGCAGTATTTT	CASSERGGQDTDTQYF
.	TRBV27	.	TRBJ1-6	TGTGCCAGCAGTTTATTTTCCGTATCTAATTCACCCCTCCACTTT	CASSLFSVSNSPLHF
.	TRBV29-1	.	TRBJ1-2	TGCAGCGTTGTAGGGGGGACTAAGGGCTACACCTTC	CSVVGGTKGYTF
TRBD1	TRBV2	.	TRBJ1-2	TGTGCCAGCAGTACGGACAGGGGGTTAATATATGGCTACACCTTC	CASSTDRGLIYGYTF
.	TRBV19	.	TRBJ2-1	TGTGCCAGTAGTATAGATCTCGACAGCTACAATGAGCAGTTCTTC	CASSIDLDSYNEQFF
.	TRBV30	.	TRBJ2-3	TGTGCCTGGAGTGGCAGTTGGGATACGCAGTATTTT	CAWSGSWDTQYF
TRBD1	TRBV9	once	TRBJ1-2	TGTGCCAGCAGCGACTACCCGGGACCCACAGGGGGTGGCTACACCTTC	CASSDYPGPTGGGYTF
.	TRBV7-9	.	TRBJ1-1	TGTGCCAGCAGCTTGGAGACGACGAACACTGAAGCTTTCTTT	CASSLETTNTEAFF
TRBD1	TRBV2	.	TRBJ1-2	TGTGCCAGCATGGACAGGGGACATCTTGGCTACACCTTC	CASMDRGHLGYTF
TRBD1	TRBV7-3	.	TRBJ2-5	TGTGCCAGCAGCTTAACGTTACAGGGGGAGACCCAGTACTTC	CASSLTLQGETQYF
.	TRBV30	few	TRBJ1-1	TGTGCCTGGAGTGTGGGGAGGGAAGCTTTCTTT	CAWSVGREAFF
TRBD2	TRBV3-1/TRBV3-2	.	TRBJ2-3	TGTGCCAGCAGCCAAGAGGGAAGCGGGGGGGGCACAGATACGCAGTATTTT	CASSQEGSGGGTDTQYF
.	TRBV19	.	TRBJ2-2	TGTGCCAGTAGTACCGCCACGGGGACCGGGGAGCTGTTTTTT	CASSTATGTGELFF
TRBD2	TRBV7-3	.	TRBJ2-1	TGTGCCAGCAGCTTATACCCGGGGGGCAATGAGCAGTTCTTC	CASSLYPGGNEQFF
.	TRBV5-1	.	TRBJ2-1	TGCGCCAGCAGCTCACTCCCGGAACTGTACGGTCCTCAGAGCGTCTACAATGAGCAGTTCTTC	CASSSLPELYGPQSVYNEQFF
TRBD2	TRBV19	.	TRBJ2-5	TGTGCCACTTCTAGTATAGGCGGGGGGCAACAAGAGACCCAGTACTTC	CATSSIGGGQQETQYF
.	TRBV7-9	.	TRBJ1-2	TGTGCCAGCAGCTTAGGCAGGGACTATGGCTACACCTTC	CASSLGRDYGYTF
TRBD2	TRBV5-4	.	TRBJ2-2	TGTGCCAGCAGCTTGGCCGGGGGGGGCACCGGGGAGCTGTTTTTT	CASSLAGGGTGELFF
.	TRBV20-1	.	TRBJ1-1	TGCAGTGCCTTAAAGAACACTGAAGCTTTCTTT	CSALKNTEAFF
TRBD1	TRBV7-9	.	TRBJ1-2	TGTGCCAGCAGCAAGGGGACAGTCGTTAACTATGGCTACACCTTC	CASSKGTVVNYGYTF
.	TRBV5-1	.	TRBJ2-2	TGCGCCAGCAGCTTGGAATTGAGAAACGGGGAGCTGTTTTTT	CASSLELRNGELFF
TRBD2	TRBV3-1/TRBV3-2	few	TRBJ2-7	TGTGCCAGCAGCCAAAGTAAAGCGGGGGCCCTCTCCGGGGAGCAGTACTTC	CASSQSKAGALSGEQYF
.	TRBV9	.	TRBJ1-2	TGTGCCAGCAGCACCCACGAAGGGGCCTATGGCTACACCTTC	CASSTHEGAYGYTF
.	TRBV3-1/TRBV3-2	few	TRBJ2-2	TGTGCCAGCAGCCAAGCCACACGGGGGGCCGGCACCGGGGAGCTGTTTTTT	CASSQATRGAGTGELFF
.	TRBV19	.	TRBJ1-1	TGTGCCAGTAGTACCCCACGGAGTAACACTGAAGCTTTCTTT	CASSTPRSNTEAFF
TRBD2	TRBV24-1	.	TRBJ2-7	TGTGCCACCCCCGGTAAAGGGAGGGACGCCTACGAGCAGTACTTC	CATPGKGRDAYEQYF
TRBD1	TRBV29-1	.	TRBJ1-4	TGCAGCGTTGGGGCAGGGGGACATGAAAAACTGTTTTTT	CSVGAGGHEKLFF
TRBD1	TRBV9	.	TRBJ1-2	TGTGCCAGCAGCGTAGATGGACAGGACCGCTATGGCTACACCTTC	CASSVDGQDRYGYTF
.	TRBV27	.	TRBJ1-5	TGTGCCAGCAGTTTAAGCGGTATAATCTTGCCCCAGCATTTT	CASSLSGIILPQHF
TRBD1	TRBV5-5	.	TRBJ2-7	TGTGCCAGCAGCCCCGCTGCTCGGGACAGGGCTACCTACGAGCAGTACTTC	CASSPAARDRATYEQYF
TRBD1	TRBV5-4	.	TRBJ1-1	TGTGCCAGCAGCCGAACCGGGACAGGGAAGAACACTGAAGCTTTCTTT	CASSRTGTGKNTEAFF
TRBD1	TRBV5-5	.	TRBJ1-1	TGTGCCAGCAGTTCGCTTGGGACAGGGGGCACTGAAGCTTTCTTT	CASSSLGTGGTEAFF
TRBD1	TRBV27	few	TRBJ1-4	TGTGCCAGCAGGGGGGGACAGAATAATGAAAAACTGTTTTTT	CASRGGQNNEKLFF
.	TRBV18	once	TRBJ2-7	TGTGCCAGCTCCCGCCCCCAGGGATCCTACGAGCAGTACTTC	CASSRPQGSYEQYF